The text below deals with one TCR beta chain. As yet, its antigen is unknown. The CDR3 loop spans 14 amino acids. Germline V gives CDR1 SGHRS, CDR2 YFSETQ. Trimming shortened V by 1 base and J by 2 bases, and 8 bases separated the two germline ends. Some clones are missing from TCRdb's copy, which holds only in-frame ones; the method was immunoSEQ multiplex PCR. Of a few hundred thousand clones listed, around nine tenths are singletons. This sample was taken from a study of Ad26.COV2.S vaccination and SARS-CoV-2 variants. As for treatment: about 20 received Ad26.COV2.S at low or high dose, single or two shots; roughly five received placebo; per-sample allocation not given. Sampling was performed 63 days after the first vaccine or placebo injection. Study observations and caveats: Substantial breadth was reportedly displayed by spike-specific CD8+ and CD4+ T cell responses after vaccination. Greater spike-specific TCR breadth was seen in vaccine recipients than in placebo recipients.

The chain is built from TRBV5-1 and TRBJ2-3; no clear D gene. The input for sequencing was peripheral blood, taken in a trial of Ad26.COV2.S vaccine versus placebo. The sequence came from a person between 18 and 60 years old who received the Ad26.COV2.S COVID-19 vaccine or a placebo. This chain's CDR3 is CASSLTGITDTQYF. The CDR3 DNA reads as TGCGCCAGCAGCTTGACGGGTATCACAGATACGCAGTATTTT.